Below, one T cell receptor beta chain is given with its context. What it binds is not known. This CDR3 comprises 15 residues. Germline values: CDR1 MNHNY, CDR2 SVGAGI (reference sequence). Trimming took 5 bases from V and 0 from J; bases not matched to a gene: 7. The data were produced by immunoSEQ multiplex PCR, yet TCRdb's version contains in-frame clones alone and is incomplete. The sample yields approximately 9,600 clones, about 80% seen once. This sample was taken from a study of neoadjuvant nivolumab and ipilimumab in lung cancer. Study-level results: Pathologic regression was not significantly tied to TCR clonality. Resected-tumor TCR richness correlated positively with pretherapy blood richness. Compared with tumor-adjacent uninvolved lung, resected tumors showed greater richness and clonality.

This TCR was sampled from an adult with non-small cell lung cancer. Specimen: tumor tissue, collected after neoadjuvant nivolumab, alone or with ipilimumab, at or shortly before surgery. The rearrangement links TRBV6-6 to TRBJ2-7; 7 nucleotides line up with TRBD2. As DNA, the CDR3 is TGTGCCAGCAGTCCCGGGTTAGCGGGCTCCTACGAGCAGTACTTC. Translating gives CASSPGLAGSYEQYF.